These T cell receptor beta chains were read from a single sample in a study of T cells in Graves' hyperthyroidism and ophthalmopathy. Each CDR3 protein gets one entry after TCRdb re-called the multiplex PCR reads with MiXCR. The sample consists of roughly 510,000 distinct CDR3 sequences, about 45% of them appearing once. The sample consisted of peripheral blood or thyroid tissue (not recorded which). The receptor set was obtained from an adult woman with Graves' disease, either hyperthyroidism or ophthalmopathy (not recorded which). Each CDR3 is given with its conserved first and last residue. A D gene is named only where the DNA matches it firmly. Size is omitted from some rows. Given values are once, few, many or a class for expanded clones.

abundance	d_gene	v_gene	j_gene	CDR3nt	CDR3aa
NA	NA	TRBV6-1	TRBJ1-5	TGTGCCAGCAGTATGGACGGCAATCAGTCCCAGCATTTT	CASSMDGNQSQHF
few	NA	TRBV10-3	TRBJ1-4	TGTGCCATCAGTGAAGACGGCAGGGGAGGGGAAAAACTGTTTTTT	CAISEDGRGGEKLFF
many	NA	TRBV20-1	TRBJ1-5	TGCAGTGTTACAAACCGACAGTATAGCAATCAGCCCCAGCATTTT	CSVTNRQYSNQPQHF
few	NA	TRBV20-1	TRBJ1-2	TGCAGTGCTAGAATCGTGGATGGCTACACCTTC	CSARIVDGYTF
many	NA	TRBV7-2	TRBJ1-3	TGTGCCAGCAGCTTAGTCACTGGAGGAAACACCATATATTTT	CASSLVTGGNTIYF
NA	TRBD1	TRBV2	TRBJ2-7	TGTGCCAGCAGCCCCGGGACAGGAGGGCCCTCGAGCTCCTACGAGCAGTACTTC	CASSPGTGGPSSSYEQYF
few	TRBD2	TRBV10-3	TRBJ2-7	TGTGCCATCAGTGAGTCGGGAGGGCTGGGAGAGCAGTACTTC	CAISESGGLGEQYF
NA	NA	TRBV7-2	TRBJ1-5	TGTGCCAGCAGCTTCGGTAACTCGAAAAATCAGCCCCAGCATTTT	CASSFGNSKNQPQHF
NA	NA	TRBV7-8	TRBJ2-7	TGTGCCAGCAGCCCGCCGCGTGAAGAGCAGTACTTC	CASSPPREEQYF
NA	NA	TRBV19	TRBJ1-3	TGTGCCAGTAGTCTCAGGATCTACTCTGGAAACACCATATATTTT	CASSLRIYSGNTIYF
NA	NA	TRBV7-9	TRBJ2-2	TGTGCCAGCACCAAAGACACCGGGGAGCTGTTTTTT	CASTKDTGELFF
NA	TRBD1	TRBV7-9	TRBJ2-5	TGTGCCAGCAGCTCACAAGAGCTAGGGGACAGAGAGACCCAGTACTTC	CASSSQELGDRETQYF
NA	TRBD2	TRBV7-9	TRBJ2-2	TGTGCCAGCAGCTTAGCGAGCGGGAGAGGCACCGGGGAGCTGTTTTTT	CASSLASGRGTGELFF
NA	NA	TRBV20-1	TRBJ2-5	TGCAGTTCCCGACTAGTTGAGACCCAGTACTTC	CSSRLVETQYF
many	NA	TRBV29-1	TRBJ1-2	TGCAGCGTTTCCCTGGGTAACTATGGCTACACCTTC	CSVSLGNYGYTF
few	TRBD1	TRBV28	TRBJ1-1	TGTGCCAGCAGTGAGGGGGCTTTGTATACTGAAGCTTTCTTT	CASSEGALYTEAFF
many	TRBD1	TRBV5-1	TRBJ1-1	TGCGCCAGCAGCCGGACAGGGATGGGGACTGAAGCTTTCTTT	CASSRTGMGTEAFF
few	NA	TRBV15	TRBJ1-3	TGTGCCACCAAGGATGGAGCGAGCTCTGGAAACACCATATATTTT	CATKDGASSGNTIYF
NA	TRBD1	TRBV7-8	TRBJ1-2	TGTGCCAGCAGCTTAGGGTCTGGCAGAACAGGGGCGGCTAACTATGGCTACACCTTC	CASSLGSGRTGAANYGYTF
NA	TRBD2	TRBV20-1	TRBJ2-5	TGCAGTGCACACCTGCGGGGGGGAGGAGAGACCCAGTACTTC	CSAHLRGGGETQYF
once	NA	TRBV4-2	TRBJ2-5	TGTGCCAGCGGCGGGACAAGCCATCAGCCCCAGTACTTC	CASGGTSHQPQYF
NA	NA	TRBV3-1	TRBJ2-2	TGTGCCAGTCTAAGAACGAACACCGGGGAGCTGTTTTTT	CASLRTNTGELFF
NA	TRBD1	TRBV24-1	TRBJ1-1	TGTGCCACCAGCAGGACAGGGTCCCGCGCTGAAGCTTTCTTT	CATSRTGSRAEAFF
many	NA	TRBV5-1	TRBJ2-7	TGCGCCAGCAGCTTGGTCGGAACCCAATATGGCGAGCAGTACTTC	CASSLVGTQYGEQYF
NA	TRBD1	TRBV7-3	TRBJ1-2	TGTGCCAGCAGCTTAATGGGACAGAGCTATGGCTACACCTTC	CASSLMGQSYGYTF
many	NA	TRBV7-8	TRBJ2-7	TGTGCCAGCAGCTTAGTGGGGGCTAGCTCCTACGAGCAGTACTTC	CASSLVGASSYEQYF
NA	NA	TRBV10-3	TRBJ1-2	TGTGCCATCAGTGCGGGTACCTACTATGGCTACACCTTC	CAISAGTYYGYTF
NA	TRBD2	TRBV7-6	TRBJ2-1	TGTGCCAGCAGCTCCCGGGGGGACAATGAGCAGTTCTTC	CASSSRGDNEQFF
NA	TRBD2	TRBV9	TRBJ2-2	TGTGCCAGCAGCCCCTCGGGGGGGGCCGGGGAGCTGTTTTTT	CASSPSGGAGELFF
NA	NA	TRBV10-3	TRBJ2-2	TGTGCCATCAGCAGCTCCGGTCCTCCCGGGGAGCTGTTTTTT	CAISSSGPPGELFF
many	NA	TRBV5-1	TRBJ2-7	TGCGCCAGCAGCTTGACGACAGCAACCTACGAGCAGTACTTC	CASSLTTATYEQYF
NA	TRBD1	TRBV15	TRBJ1-5	TGTGCCACCAGCAGCACCGGACAGGGGCGCAATCAGCCCCAGCATTTT	CATSSTGQGRNQPQHF
few	NA	TRBV10-2	TRBJ1-5	TGCGCCAGCGCGGGGATACAGGGTACTCCCCAGCATTTT	CASAGIQGTPQHF
many	TRBD1	TRBV2	TRBJ1-6	TGTGCCAGCAGGAGACAGGGAACCCCGAATTCACCCCTCCACTTT	CASRRQGTPNSPLHF
many	TRBD2	TRBV6-5	TRBJ2-7	TGTGCCAGCAGTTGGACTAGCGGGAGGGCCTACGAGCAGTACTTC	CASSWTSGRAYEQYF
NA	TRBD2	TRBV10-3	TRBJ2-7	TGTGCCTCCCAGCTAGCGGGAGGAACGAACGAGCAGTACTTC	CASQLAGGTNEQYF
NA	NA	TRBV5-1	TRBJ1-3	TGCGCCAGCAGCCATGAACCAGGGAAGGGAAGTGGAAACACCATATATTTT	CASSHEPGKGSGNTIYF
NA	NA	TRBV25-1	TRBJ2-7	TGTGCCAGTACAGGGACTCCGAAGAACTACGAGCAGTACTTC	CASTGTPKNYEQYF
NA	TRBD1	TRBV29-1	TRBJ2-5	TGCAGCTTCAGGGGGCCGGAGACCCAGTACTTC	CSFRGPETQYF
NA	NA	TRBV10-3	TRBJ2-5	TGTGCCACCACAGGGGGGGGGATTGAGACCCAGTACTTC	CATTGGGIETQYF